A selection of T cell receptor beta chains follows, all from one sample in a study of regulatory T cells in long-lasting Graves disease. TCRdb processed the multiplex PCR reads anew with MiXCR; each CDR3 protein has one entry. The sample carries just over 600,000 distinct CDR3 sequences, roughly 16% recorded once. This sample was also put to use in a study of T cells in Graves' hyperthyroidism and ophthalmopathy.

The sequenced sample was peripheral blood mononuclear cells (PBMCs), obtained at new diagnosis, from a patient treated with antithyroid drugs. Receptors originate from a woman aged 30 to 39 with Graves disease. The CDR3 runs from the conserved cysteine through the conserved F or W. D genes are given only for firm matches. Clone size appears in some rows only: once, few, many, or a class for an expanded clone.

v_gene	len	j_gene	d_gene	abundance	CDR3nt	CDR3aa
TRBV28	15	TRBJ1-2	-	-	TGTGCCAGCAGTTCCCCCCCCATCACAGCGTATGGCTACACCTTC	CASSSPPITAYGYTF
TRBV27	13	TRBJ1-4	-	many	TGTGCCAGCATGGACGGGGAGGATGAAAAACTGTTTTTT	CASMDGEDEKLFF
TRBV6-2/TRBV6-3	14	TRBJ2-1	-	-	TGTGCCAGCAGACAAAGGGGTGGGGGCTACGAGCAGTTCTTC	CASRQRGGGYEQFF
TRBV2	15	TRBJ1-1	-	many	TGTGCCAGCAGTGAGGCGAGCCACCCGGTGTCGATACCTTTCTTT	CASSEASHPVSIPFF
TRBV13	13	TRBJ2-1	TRBD1	few	TGTGCCAGCAGCTTACAACAGGGGGACAAGCAGTTCTTC	CASSLQQGDKQFF
TRBV6-1	15	TRBJ2-3	-	few	TGTGCCAGCAGCCCTGGGCCAGACAACACAGATACGCAGTATTTT	CASSPGPDNTDTQYF
TRBV4-1	16	TRBJ2-7	TRBD2	few	TGCGCCAGCAGTGCCAAACTAGCGGTGAGCTCCTACGAGCAGTACTTC	CASSAKLAVSSYEQYF
TRBV4-2	16	TRBJ2-5	-	-	TGTGCCAGCAGCCAAGGGGCCCGGAATTCCCAAGAGACCCAGTACTTC	CASSQGARNSQETQYF
TRBV18	11	TRBJ2-7	-	few	TGTGCCAGTTCAAGCCAGAGCGAGCAGTACTTC	CASSSQSEQYF
TRBV20-1	13	TRBJ1-2	-	few	TGCAGTGCTCAGGAGGGCGTAAACTATGGCTACACCTTC	CSAQEGVNYGYTF
TRBV28	16	TRBJ2-6	TRBD2	many	TGTGCCAGCAGGCGGGGGGCGGGCGCTGGGGCCAACGTCCTGACTTTC	CASRRGAGAGANVLTF
TRBV5-1	13	TRBJ2-2	-	many	TGCGCCAGCAGCCCAACCATCACCGGGGAGCTGTTTTTT	CASSPTITGELFF
TRBV7-3	13	TRBJ1-1	-	-	TGTGCCAGCAGCCTTACAGCCCACACTGAAGCTTTCTTT	CASSLTAHTEAFF
TRBV20-1	15	TRBJ2-1	TRBD2	many	TGCAGTGCTCCTCCCACTAGCGGGAGGGGTAATGAGCAGTTCTTC	CSAPPTSGRGNEQFF